These T cell receptor beta chains were read from a single sample in a study of cytomegalovirus exposure and HLA in healthy donors. TCRdb keeps only in-frame clones here, not all; method: immunoSEQ multiplex PCR. The table shows 120,000 to 150,000 clones, with about two thirds occurring only once. The sample consisted of PBMCs. Receptors were obtained from a woman between 18 and 29 years old in good health and CMV-seronegative. CDR3s include the opening cysteine and the closing phenylalanine or tryptophan. D genes are given only for firm matches. Clone sizes are given selectively: once, few, many, or a class where the clone is expanded.

cdr3_nt	cdr3_aa	cdr3_length	d_call	clone_size	v_call	j_call
TGTGCCACCAGCGGGAACAGGGGGCCCGGAACTGAAGCTTTCTTT	CATSGNRGPGTEAFF	15	TRBD1	NA	TRBV15	TRBJ1-1
TGTGCCAGTAGTATAGGGGCGCGGGAGGGCCGGGTATACAATGAGCAGTTCTTC	CASSIGAREGRVYNEQFF	18	TRBD2	NA	TRBV19	TRBJ2-1
TGTGCCAGCAGCACCCCGCAGGAAACCTACGAGCAGTACTTC	CASSTPQETYEQYF	14	NA	NA	TRBV7-8	TRBJ2-7
TGTGCCAGCAGCCGAGCGCAGCTAGAAAAACTGTTTTTT	CASSRAQLEKLFF	13	NA	once	TRBV7-2	TRBJ1-4
TGTGCCAGCAGTTCTGTGACAGGGGGTAGCACTGAAGCTTTCTTT	CASSSVTGGSTEAFF	15	TRBD1	few	TRBV27	TRBJ1-1
TGTGCCAGCAGCTTTGGACAGGGAATATTCACAGATACGCAGTATTTT	CASSFGQGIFTDTQYF	16	TRBD1	NA	TRBV7-2	TRBJ2-3
TGTGCCAGCAGCTTTAACAGGGGGACTGAAGCTTTCTTT	CASSFNRGTEAFF	13	TRBD1	NA	TRBV11-2	TRBJ1-1
TGTGCCAGCACCCGGGACAGCCGGAACACTGAAGCTTTCTTT	CASTRDSRNTEAFF	14	TRBD1	NA	TRBV9	TRBJ1-1
TGTGCCAGCAGCTACGGACTAGCCCGAAGCACAGATACGCAGTATTTT	CASSYGLARSTDTQYF	16	TRBD2	NA	TRBV5-4	TRBJ2-3
TGTGCCAGCGGCGGCGTAAACACCGGGGAGCTGTTTTTT	CASGGVNTGELFF	13	NA	NA	TRBV6-5	TRBJ2-2
TGTGCCAGCAGCCAGACAGGGGATGGGGCCAACGTCCTGACTTTC	CASSQTGDGANVLTF	15	TRBD1	few	TRBV7-8	TRBJ2-6
TGTGCCAGCGTAGGGACCGGGACAGGGGCCTATGGCTACACCTTC	CASVGTGTGAYGYTF	15	TRBD1	NA	TRBV28	TRBJ1-2
TGCGCCACCCACCCTTTGGACAGGGCCTTTGAAGCTTTCTTT	CATHPLDRAFEAFF	14	TRBD1	NA	TRBV10-2	TRBJ1-1
TGCGCCAGCAGCCCCGGGACAGTATCCTGGTCCTACGAGCAGTACTTC	CASSPGTVSWSYEQYF	16	TRBD1	NA	TRBV5-1	TRBJ2-7
TGTGCCAGCAGCTTGGGGACAGGTTCCGCGGGATATACGCAGTATTTT	CASSLGTGSAGYTQYF	16	NA	NA	TRBV5-5	TRBJ2-3
TGTGCCAGCAGCTTTAGCTACCTTTCCTACGAGCAGTACTTC	CASSFSYLSYEQYF	14	NA	NA	TRBV7-8	TRBJ2-7
TGTGCCAGCAGCTTAGTGGCTAGCGGGGGGGCAAGGGAGACCCAGTACTTC	CASSLVASGGARETQYF	17	TRBD2	NA	TRBV7-2	TRBJ2-5
TGTGCCAGCAGCTCCGACAGGTTCTATGGCTACACCTTC	CASSSDRFYGYTF	13	NA	NA	TRBV25-1	TRBJ1-2
TGCGCCAGCACCCCGACGACAGGTGGAAGTCCACCCCTCCACTTT	CASTPTTGGSPPLHF	15	NA	NA	TRBV5-1	TRBJ1-6
TGTGCCAGCAGCCCAAGTAGGGGGCCCCAGCATTTT	CASSPSRGPQHF	12	NA	NA	TRBV7-9	TRBJ1-5
TGTGCCAGCAGCTTTAAGGGGAGGGTCCGCACTGAAGCTTTCTTT	CASSFKGRVRTEAFF	15	NA	once	TRBV11-2	TRBJ1-1
TGTGCCAGCAGCGGAAACAGGGGGCGTATCTATGGCCACACCTTC	CASSGNRGRIYGHTF	15	TRBD1	NA	TRBV5-4	TRBJ1-2
TGTGCCAGCAGCCCGGGACTAGCGGGAGCTCCCGGGGAGCTGTTTTTT	CASSPGLAGAPGELFF	16	TRBD2	NA	TRBV5-4	TRBJ2-2
TGTGCCAGCAGTCCGCTCTCGGGGGGAGCGGCAGATACGCAGTATTTT	CASSPLSGGAADTQYF	16	TRBD2	NA	TRBV7-3	TRBJ2-3
TGTGCCAGCAGCCTCAACCGGGGGTATGGCTACACCTTC	CASSLNRGYGYTF	13	NA	NA	TRBV6-5	TRBJ1-2
TGTGCCTGGGGGACAGCCCATGGAGGAAACACCATATATTTT	CAWGTAHGGNTIYF	14	TRBD1	NA	TRBV30	TRBJ1-3
TGTGCCAGTAGTATCCTAGCGGGGATCCCTGGAGAGCAGTTCTTC	CASSILAGIPGEQFF	15	TRBD2	NA	TRBV19	TRBJ2-1
TGCGCCAGCAGCCACGGTCGATGGACTGAAGCTTTCTTT	CASSHGRWTEAFF	13	NA	NA	TRBV4-3	TRBJ1-1
TGTGCCAGCAGCTCAGGGACAGGAATTAATTCACCCCTCCACTTT	CASSSGTGINSPLHF	15	TRBD1	NA	TRBV9	TRBJ1-6
TGTGCCAGCAGTCCTCCGGGAGGCGAACTTAACTATGGCTACACCTTC	CASSPPGGELNYGYTF	16	NA	NA	TRBV14	TRBJ1-2
TGTGCCAGCGCTAACCGGGACAGGGAATTTGATGGCTACACCTTC	CASANRDREFDGYTF	15	TRBD1	NA	TRBV6-1	TRBJ1-2
TGTGCCAGCAGCTCAACAGGGGTTGGGGAGCAGTACTTC	CASSSTGVGEQYF	13	TRBD1	NA	TRBV5-6	TRBJ2-7
TGTGCCAGCGGGACTAGCGGGGGCCTCCCAGATACGCAGTATTTT	CASGTSGGLPDTQYF	15	TRBD2	once	TRBV7-2	TRBJ2-3
TGTGCCAGCCACGGACTAGCGACCGCCACCGGGGAGCTGTTTTTT	CASHGLATATGELFF	15	TRBD2	NA	TRBV27	TRBJ2-2
TGTGCCAGCAGCTTAACCAGGGTGAGGGCCAACGTCCTGACTTTC	CASSLTRVRANVLTF	15	NA	NA	TRBV7-9	TRBJ2-6
TGTGCCAGCAGCCCCCGGACAGCGAACACTGAAGCTTTCTTT	CASSPRTANTEAFF	14	NA	NA	TRBV11-2	TRBJ1-1
TGTGCCAGGAGGTTGTGTTACGCTTTCTTT	CARRLCYAFF	10	NA	NA	TRBV7-4	TRBJ1-1
TGTGCCATCAGCGCAATCGACAGGGACCTCAACGAGCAGTACTTC	CAISAIDRDLNEQYF	15	TRBD1	NA	TRBV10-3	TRBJ2-7
TGTGCCAGCACCCAGGCGGGTTCGGAGACCCAGTACTTC	CASTQAGSETQYF	13	NA	NA	TRBV6-5	TRBJ2-5
TGTGCCAGCGGTCCCTCGGCAGATACGCAGTATTTT	CASGPSADTQYF	12	NA	NA	TRBV19	TRBJ2-3
TGTGCCAGCAGCCAACTAGCGGGAGTAGAGACCCAGTACTTC	CASSQLAGVETQYF	14	TRBD2	NA	TRBV13	TRBJ2-5
TGTGCCAGCAGCAAGCGGGCGGAATCGATGAACACTGAAGCTTTCTTT	CASSKRAESMNTEAFF	16	NA	NA	TRBV11-2	TRBJ1-1
TGTGCCAGCAGCTTCAACAGGGGACGGGGGATCACTGAAGCTTTCTTT	CASSFNRGRGITEAFF	16	TRBD1	NA	TRBV5-6	TRBJ1-1
TGTGCCAGTAGTATTCTGAGCAGGGGACGTCGTGGCTACACCTTC	CASSILSRGRRGYTF	15	NA	NA	TRBV19	TRBJ1-2
TGTGCCAGCAGTGAACTAGCGGGGGATTACAATGAGCAGTTCTTC	CASSELAGDYNEQFF	15	TRBD2	NA	TRBV6-4	TRBJ2-1
TGTGCCAGCAGTGAATATGGCACCTCCTACACTGAAGCTTTCTTT	CASSEYGTSYTEAFF	15	NA	few	TRBV25-1	TRBJ1-1
TGTGCCAGCAGCCCCCCTCGTAACGCAGATAGCAATCAGCCCCAGCATTTT	CASSPPRNADSNQPQHF	17	NA	NA	TRBV7-3	TRBJ1-5
TGTGCCAGTACGGGACTGCCTTCTAACTATGGCTACACCTTC	CASTGLPSNYGYTF	14	NA	once	TRBV6-5	TRBJ1-2
TGCGCCAGCGGCGGGGGCTACAATGAGCAGTTCTTC	CASGGGYNEQFF	12	TRBD2	NA	TRBV5-1	TRBJ2-1
TGTGCCAGCAGCTTAGGGCGGCCCTCTGGAAACACCATATATTTT	CASSLGRPSGNTIYF	15	NA	NA	TRBV7-2	TRBJ1-3
TGTGCCAGCAGTTTAGATGGGGGGTACGAGCAGTACTTC	CASSLDGGYEQYF	13	NA	NA	TRBV28	TRBJ2-7
TGTGCCAGCAGCTCAATAGCGGGACGGGAGACCCAGTACTTC	CASSSIAGRETQYF	14	TRBD2	NA	TRBV7-2	TRBJ2-5
TGTGCCAGCAGTTTATTGGCGACGGGGGATGAGCCCCAGCATTTT	CASSLLATGDEPQHF	15	NA	NA	TRBV28	TRBJ1-5
TGTGCCAGCAGACCGCGGGGGGCTGGGGCCAACGTCCTGACTTTC	CASRPRGAGANVLTF	15	TRBD2	NA	TRBV7-8	TRBJ2-6
TGTGCCAGCAGCTTAGTGGCGACTAGCGGGTACAGCACAGATACGCAGTATTTT	CASSLVATSGYSTDTQYF	18	TRBD2	NA	TRBV11-2	TRBJ2-3
TGTGCCAGCAGTGAAGCCTGGGGGGAGGAGTACTTC	CASSEAWGEEYF	12	NA	NA	TRBV6-1	TRBJ2-5
TGTGCCAGCACCAGCAGGGGACTAGCGGTAGGCGAGGATACGCAGTATTTT	CASTSRGLAVGEDTQYF	17	TRBD2	NA	TRBV7-6	TRBJ2-3
TGTGCCAGCAGCCAAGGGTTTAGCGGGAGGCCCGGGGAGCTGTTTTTT	CASSQGFSGRPGELFF	16	TRBD2	NA	TRBV7-9	TRBJ2-2
TGTGCCAGCAGCGCCCCAGCTGCGGGGGGGCCCGATACGCAGTATTTT	CASSAPAAGGPDTQYF	16	TRBD2	NA	TRBV9	TRBJ2-3
TGTGCCAGCAGCTCCGGGAGCCGCGGGCAGCACGAGCAGTACTTC	CASSSGSRGQHEQYF	15	NA	NA	TRBV6-1	TRBJ2-7